Listed below are T cell receptor beta chains from one sample, sequenced in a study of early T cells in non-severe SARS-CoV-2 infection. TCRdb ran MiXCR on the 5' RACE reads and lists one entry per CDR3 protein. The table records 20,000 to 25,000 distinct CDR3 sequences, around 4.5% of them present only once. The sample consisted of whole blood. These receptor sequences come from an adult who was a healthcare worker with PCR-confirmed SARS-CoV-2 infection or an uninfected control (not recorded which). The CDR3 runs from the conserved cysteine through the conserved F or W. D genes are given only for firm matches. Size tells how often a clone was seen (once, few, many) or the class of an expanded clone, and some rows leave it out.

v_gene,d_gene,j_gene,abundance,CDR3nt,CDR3aa
TRBV6-2/TRBV6-3,.,TRBJ2-1,few,TGTGCCAGCAGCCCCCCGGGGGCAGGGCAGACCAACAATGAGCAGTTCTTC,CASSPPGAGQTNNEQFF
TRBV14,.,TRBJ2-2,few,TGTGCCAGCAGCCAAGTAAAATCTTTCCGGCAGGACACCGGGGAGCTGTTTTTT,CASSQVKSFRQDTGELFF
TRBV7-9,.,TRBJ2-1,.,TGTGCCAGCAGCTTTGGACGGGCATCGGGTGAGCAGTTCTTC,CASSFGRASGEQFF
TRBV6-2/TRBV6-3,.,TRBJ1-1,many,TGTGCCGGTGGCCGGGGCCCGAACACTGAAGCTTTCTTT,CAGGRGPNTEAFF
TRBV28,.,TRBJ2-7,.,TGTGCCAGCAGCAGCGGGACATTATCCTCCTACGAGCAGTACTTC,CASSSGTLSSYEQYF
TRBV29-1,.,TRBJ2-1,many,TGCAGCGTTGACGGGGTAGCCTACAATGAGCAGTTCTTC,CSVDGVAYNEQFF
TRBV24-1,.,TRBJ2-5,many,TGTGCCACCAGTGATCCTGCCCGGGGGCTCGAAGAGACCCAGTACTTC,CATSDPARGLEETQYF
TRBV6-2/TRBV6-3,TRBD2,TRBJ2-7,.,TGTGCCAGCCGAAACGGGAGGGCCTCCTACGAGCAGTACTTC,CASRNGRASYEQYF
TRBV28,TRBD1,TRBJ1-4,many,TGTGCCAGCGGGGCGGAGGGGGCAACTAATGAGAAACTGTTTTTT,CASGAEGATNEKLFF
TRBV19,.,TRBJ2-2,many,TGTGCCAGTAGCTCTTTGCCCAGTCGAGCCGGGGAGCTGTTTTTT,CASSSLPSRAGELFF
TRBV7-2,.,TRBJ2-1,many,TGTGCCAGCCAGCGTCCTCGCGGGAACTACAATGAGCAGTTCTTC,CASQRPRGNYNEQFF
TRBV6-2/TRBV6-3,TRBD1,TRBJ1-5,many,TGTGCCAGCAGAAAGGGACAGGCGGGCCAGCCCCAGCATTTT,CASRKGQAGQPQHF
TRBV7-6,TRBD1,TRBJ2-1,many,TGTGCCAGCAGCTCAGGGACAGGGGCGAGCTCCTACAATGAGCAGTTCTTC,CASSSGTGASSYNEQFF
TRBV7-9,.,TRBJ2-1,many,TGTGCCAGCAGCCCACAGGGCGAGGGTGAGCAGTTCTTC,CASSPQGEGEQFF
TRBV11-2,TRBD2,TRBJ2-1,few,TGTGCCAGCAGCTTAGAGGGACTAGCGGGAGAGCAGTTCTTC,CASSLEGLAGEQFF
TRBV7-8,.,TRBJ2-1,.,TGTGCCAGCAGCCCTACCCCGGTGATCAATGAGCAGTTCTTC,CASSPTPVINEQFF
TRBV11-2,.,TRBJ1-1,many,TGTGCCAGCAGCTTGCCCCCAAGTTCAAGCCGGGATACTGAAGCTTTCTTT,CASSLPPSSSRDTEAFF
TRBV20-1,TRBD1,TRBJ2-3,.,TGCAGTGCTCCCAGGGGGCGGCCCAGGGGTCCGGATACGCAGTATTTT,CSAPRGRPRGPDTQYF
TRBV20-1,.,TRBJ2-4,many,TGCAGTGCTCTCGCGCTGAACATTCAGTACTTC,CSALALNIQYF